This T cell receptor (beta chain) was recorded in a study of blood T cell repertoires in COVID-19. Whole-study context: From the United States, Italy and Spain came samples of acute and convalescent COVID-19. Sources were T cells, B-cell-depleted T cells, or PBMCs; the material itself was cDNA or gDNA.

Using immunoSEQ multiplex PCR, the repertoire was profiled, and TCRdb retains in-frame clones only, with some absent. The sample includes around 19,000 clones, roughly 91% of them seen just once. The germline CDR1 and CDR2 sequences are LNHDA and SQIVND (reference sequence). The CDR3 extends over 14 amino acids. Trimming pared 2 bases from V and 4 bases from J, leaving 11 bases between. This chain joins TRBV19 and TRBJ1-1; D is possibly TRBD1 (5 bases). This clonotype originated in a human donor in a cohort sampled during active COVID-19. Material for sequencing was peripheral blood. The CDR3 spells CASSISRVRTEAFF. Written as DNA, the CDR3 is TGTGCCAGTAGTATAAGCAGGGTGCGCACTGAAGCTTTCTTT.